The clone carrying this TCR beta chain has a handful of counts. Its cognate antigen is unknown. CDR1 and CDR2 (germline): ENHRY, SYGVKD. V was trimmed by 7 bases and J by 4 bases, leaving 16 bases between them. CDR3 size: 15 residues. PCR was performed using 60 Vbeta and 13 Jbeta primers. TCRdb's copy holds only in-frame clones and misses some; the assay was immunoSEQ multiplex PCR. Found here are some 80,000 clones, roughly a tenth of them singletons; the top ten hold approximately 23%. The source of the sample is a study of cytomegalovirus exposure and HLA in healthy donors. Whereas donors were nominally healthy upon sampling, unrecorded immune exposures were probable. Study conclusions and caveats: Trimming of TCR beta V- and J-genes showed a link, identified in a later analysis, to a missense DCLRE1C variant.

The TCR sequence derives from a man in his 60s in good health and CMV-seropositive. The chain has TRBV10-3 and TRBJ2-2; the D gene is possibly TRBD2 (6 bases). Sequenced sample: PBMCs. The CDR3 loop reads CAIKTGVVGTGELFF. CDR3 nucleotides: TGTGCCATCAAGACGGGAGTAGTCGGCACCGGGGAGCTGTTTTTT.